One and the same sample provided the 29 T cell receptor beta chains below, sequenced in a study of OX40 agonist ivuxolimab in advanced cancers. Assay used: immunoSEQ multiplex PCR; TCRdb lists only in-frame clones, some missing. The data show some 76,000 clones, about nine tenths seen once. The material sequenced was CD4+ or CD8+ T cells sorted from blood, taken in a trial of the OX40 agonist ivuxolimab. These receptor sequences come from an adult with an advanced solid tumor such as melanoma, head and neck, liver or kidney cancer.

The V and J genes are TRBV6-1 and TRBJ1-1, with D perhaps matching TRBD1 (6 bases). Germline assignment: CDR1 MNHNS and CDR2 SASEGT. With 6 bases removed from V and 4 bases from J, the gap between germline ends came to 18 bases. This CDR3 spans 15 amino acids. CDR3 amino acids: CASRRSAGGGTEAFF. CDR3 nucleotides: TGTGCCAGCAGGAGATCCGCGGGGGGCGGCACTGAAGCTTTCTTT.

The gene calls are TRBV19 and TRBJ2-3; 9 bases line up with TRBD2. The germline CDR1 and CDR2 sequences are LNHDA and SQIVND (reference sequence). Trimming at V came to 0 bases and at J to 0 bases, leaving 1 base not matched to a gene. The CDR3 runs to 16 residues. CDR3 in DNA: TGTGCCAGTAGTATAGAAGCGGGGGGTAGCACAGATACGCAGTATTTT. Its translation: CASSIEAGGSTDTQYF. Full variable domain (rest looked up from reference TRBV19 and TRBJ2-3): DGGITQSPKYLFRKEGQNVTLSCEQNLNHDAMYWYRQDPGQGLRLIYYSQIVNDFQKGDIAEGYSVSREKKESFPLTVTSAQKNPTAFYLCASSIEAGGSTDTQYFGPGTRLTVL.

This sequence joins TRBV28 and TRBJ2-1; 7 positions match TRBD2. CDR1 is MDHEN and CDR2 is SYDVKM in the germline V gene. V shed 2 bases, J shed 3 bases, and the junction held 4 bases outside the gene matches. This CDR3 has 15 amino acids. The CDR3 bases are TGTGCCAGCAGTTTACCGGGGGGAAGCTACAATGAGCAGTTCTTC. Translation gives CASSLPGGSYNEQFF.

This clone was seen once. The gene calls are TRBV9 and TRBJ2-5; tentative D call: TRBD2 (5 bases). This CDR3 has 13 residues. The germline gives CDR1 SGDLS, CDR2 YYNGEE. V was cut by 2 bases and J by 3 bases, with 8 bases left in between. The CDR3 region has the DNA TGTGCCAGCAGCGTGGTCGGGGAAGAGACCCAGTACTTC. Protein product: CASSVVGEETQYF.

The chain combines TRBV11-3 with TRBJ2-2; 12 nucleotides match TRBD2. This CDR3 comprises 17 residues. In germline, CDR1 is SGHNT, CDR2 YENEEA. V shed 4 bases, J shed 5 bases, and the junction held 8 bases outside the gene matches. CDR3 DNA sequence: TGTGCCAGCAGCTCCGTAAATCTAGCGGGAGGGACCGGGGAGCTGTTTTTT. Its translation is CASSSVNLAGGTGELFF. Complete variable domain (other parts from reference TRBV11-3 and TRBJ2-2): EAGVVQSPRYKIIEKKQPVAFWCNPISGHNTLYWYLQNLGQGPELLIRYENEEAVDDSQLPKDRFSAERLKGVDSTLKIQPAELGDSAVYLCASSSVNLAGGTGELFFGEGSRLTVL.

This chain uses TRBV5-1 with TRBJ2-1, with 7 nucleotides matching TRBD1. The CDR3 extends over 15 amino acids. Germline CDR1 SGHRS, CDR2 YFSETQ. The J segment lost 4 bases and the V segment lost 0 bases, leaving 4 bases of the junction unmatched. CDR3 sequence: CASSLGGTEYNEQFF. The CDR3 coding sequence is TGCGCCAGCAGCTTGGGGGGGACAGAATACAATGAGCAGTTCTTC.

The chain has TRBV19 and TRBJ2-7, with TRBD1 matching 8 bases. Germline assignment: CDR1 LNHDA and CDR2 SQIVND (reference sequence). The CDR3 consists of 18 residues. V was pared by 6 bases and J by 1 base, with 17 bases of the junction left unmatched. The CDR3 loop is CASSPGALGQGVSYEQYF. In DNA form, the CDR3 reads TGTGCCAGTAGCCCCGGGGCTCTCGGACAGGGAGTATCCTACGAGCAGTACTTC.

This clone was found once. This chain uses TRBV27 with TRBJ1-1; D possibly corresponds to TRBD1 (5 bases). Trimming shortened V by 3 bases and J by 0 bases, and 11 bases separated the two germline ends. Per germline, CDR1 MNHEY and CDR2 SMNVEV (reference sequence). The CDR3 consists of 15 residues. In DNA form, the CDR3 reads TGTGCCAGCAGTTTTCAGGGAAGGGTGAACACTGAAGCTTTCTTT. Amino acids: CASSFQGRVNTEAFF.

The chain has TRBV7-8 and TRBJ1-1; TRBD1 might be the D (5 bases). V lost 0 bases to trimming and J lost 0 bases, with 11 bases between them. This CDR3 has 16 amino acids. Per the germline V gene, CDR1 is SGHVS and CDR2 is FQNEAQ. The CDR3 loop is CASSLAWAGMNTEAFF. The CDR3 coding sequence is TGTGCCAGCAGCTTAGCCTGGGCAGGGATGAACACTGAAGCTTTCTTT.

This sequence joins TRBV7-8 and TRBJ2-2; TRBD2 matches 8 bases. CDR3 size: 19 residues. V was pared by 5 bases and J by 7 bases, with 21 bases of the junction left unmatched. In germline, CDR1 is SGHVS, CDR2 FQNEAQ. In DNA, the CDR3 is TGTGCCAGCAGCCCGAGGGGGAGGGAGAGCGGGAGTATTCACGGGGAGCTGTTTTTT. It encodes CASSPRGRESGSIHGELFF.

V usage is TRBV10-3 and J usage is TRBJ2-6, with TRBD2 as a possible D gene (5 bases). This CDR3 is 15 amino acids long. Germline lookup yields CDR1 ENHRY and CDR2 SYGVKD. Trimming removed 2 bases from V and 4 bases from J, with 9 bases in between. CDR3 in DNA: TGTGCCATCAGTGAGCGTACTAGGGGGGCCAACGTCCTGACTTTC. Translation gives CAISERTRGANVLTF.

This chain uses TRBV2 with TRBJ2-3, with D possibly matching TRBD2 (6 bases). The V gene lost 5 bases and the J gene lost 0 bases, with 12 bases spanning the gap. The CDR3 runs 15 residues. The germline V gene encodes CDR1 SNHLY and CDR2 FYNNEI. CDR3 residues: CASSSGTASTDTQYF. CDR3 DNA: TGTGCCAGCAGTTCCGGGACTGCTAGCACAGATACGCAGTATTTT.

This clone was seen a single time. V is TRBV30 and J is TRBJ2-1; D could derive from TRBD1 or TRBD2 (6 bases each). This CDR3 is 14 amino acids long. V was shortened by 3 bases and J by 8 bases, with 17 bases between the two germline ends. Per the germline V gene, CDR1 is GTSNPN and CDR2 is SVGIG (reference sequence). CDR3 residues: CAWRMVTGGDEQFF. Here the CDR3 DNA reads TGTGCCTGGAGAATGGTTACCGGGGGCGATGAGCAGTTCTTC. The whole variable domain, filled in from reference TRBV30 and TRBJ2-1, reads SQTIHQWPATLVQPVGSPLSLECTVEGTSNPNLYWYRQAAGRGLQLLFYSVGIGQISSEVPQNLSASRPQDRQFILSSKKLLLSDSGFYLCAWRMVTGGDEQFFGPGTRLTVL.

The V gene is TRBV14, the J gene TRBJ2-2, with D hard to call. V lost 1 base, J lost 1 base, and 4 bases lay in between. The germline V gene encodes CDR1 SGHDN and CDR2 FVKESK. The CDR3 has 14 residues. In nucleotides, the CDR3 is TGTGCCAGCAGCCAAGGCAGGAACACCGGGGAGCTGTTTTTT. Its translation: CASSQGRNTGELFF.

The chain recombines TRBV7-2 with TRBJ2-7; D could derive from TRBD1 or TRBD2 (6 bases each). The CDR3 is 14 residues long. V lost 2 bases, J lost 0 bases, and 8 bases lay in between. Looked up from germline, CDR1 is SGHTA and CDR2 is FQGNSA. This chain's CDR3 is CASSLRGLSYEQYF. CDR3 DNA sequence: TGTGCCAGCAGCTTACGGGGGCTCTCCTACGAGCAGTACTTC.

The rearrangement joins TRBV7-8 to TRBJ2-1; 8 bases fit TRBD1. Germline V gives CDR1 SGHVS, CDR2 FQNEAQ. CDR3 length: 14 residues. The V gene end was trimmed by 6 bases and the J gene end by 8 bases; junction bases not matched to a gene: 9. CDR3 region: CASSRTGYGDEQFF. The CDR3 DNA follows: TGTGCCAGCAGTAGGACAGGGTATGGCGATGAGCAGTTCTTC.

A remark on this clone: An end of the junction does not agree with germline; a read error may underlie this. The rearrangement links TRBV9 to TRBJ2-7; the D gene is possibly TRBD1 (6 bases). The germline CDR1 and CDR2 sequences are SGDLS and YYNGEE. This CDR3 region has 15 residues. The CDR3 DNA reads as TGTGCCAGCAGCGTAGGGACAGTCAACTCCCACGAGCAGTACTTC. This sequence encodes CASSVGTVNSHEQYF. Together with reference TRBV9 and TRBJ2-7, the CDR3 gives the full variable domain: DSGVTQTPKHLITATGQRVTLRCSPRSGDLSVYWYQQSLDQGLQFLIQYYNGEERAKGNILERFSAQQFPDLHSELNLSSLELGDSALYFCASSVGTVNSHEQYFGPGTRLTVT.

This CDR3 is CASSLEYEQYF. CDR3 nucleotide sequence: TGTGCCAGCAGCTTAGAGTACGAGCAGTACTTC. The chain uses TRBV7-9 and TRBJ2-7; no definite D call. CDR3 size: 11 residues. CDR1 SEHNR and CDR2 FQNEAQ come from the germline V gene (reference sequence). V dropped 1 base and J dropped 4 bases, with 2 bases sitting between them.

This chain joins TRBV10-3 and TRBJ2-3, with 8 bases that match TRBD1. CDR1 is ENHRY and CDR2 is SYGVKD in the germline V gene. This CDR3 is 17 amino acids long. J lost 2 bases, V lost 4 bases, and 11 bases had no gene match. CDR3 sequence: CAISAFGQGTTTDTQYF. CDR3 nucleotides: TGTGCCATCAGTGCTTTTGGACAGGGAACGACCACAGATACGCAGTATTTT.

The chain links TRBV27 to TRBJ2-1; D remains ambiguous. V was trimmed by 6 bases and J by 0 bases, leaving 18 bases between them. The germline V gene has CDR1 MNHEY and CDR2 SMNVEV (reference sequence). CDR3 length: 17 amino acids. CDR3: CASRAPSEPSSYNEQFF. CDR3 DNA: TGTGCCAGCAGGGCCCCCAGTGAACCGAGCTCCTACAATGAGCAGTTCTTC.

This clone showed up just once. This chain joins TRBV5-1 and TRBJ2-5; 9 bases fit TRBD1. V dropped 2 bases and J dropped 5; count of bases not matched to a gene: 10. The CDR3 runs to 16 residues. Germline CDR1 and CDR2: SGHRS and YFSETQ. Written as DNA, the CDR3 is TGCGCCAGCAGCTTAGGGGGGACAGGGTTGTGGGAGACCCAGTACTTC. Amino acids: CASSLGGTGLWETQYF.

This chain joins TRBV6-5 and TRBJ2-7; D possibly uses TRBD1 or TRBD2 (6 bases each). CDR1 and CDR2 (germline): MNHEY, SVGAGI. The CDR3 runs 13 residues. V shed 7 bases and J shed 0 bases, with 10 bases lying between them. CDR3 in DNA: TGTGCCAGCACGGGGGCCCTCTCCTACGAGCAGTACTTC. Its translation: CASTGALSYEQYF.

The gene calls are TRBV11-2 and TRBJ2-5, with 10 bases aligning to TRBD1. V lost 6 bases to trimming and J lost 5 bases; unmatched junction nucleotides: 3. This CDR3 region has 13 residues. Per germline, CDR1 SGHAT and CDR2 FQNNGV. Here the CDR3 reads CASSWTGGETQYF. As DNA, the CDR3 is TGTGCCAGCAGTTGGACAGGGGGGGAGACCCAGTACTTC.

Note on this clone: One end of the junction fails to match germline, which may point to a read error. Other DNA sequences in the same sample also yield this CDR3. The chain uses TRBV19 and TRBJ2-3; 12 nucleotides agree with TRBD2. There are 15 residues in the CDR3. Germline V gene data show CDR1 as LNHDA and CDR2 as SQIVND (reference sequence). CDR3 bases: TGTGCCACCTCTAGCGGGAGGGGATTCACAGATACACAGTATTTT. Its translation: CATSSGRGFTDTQYF.

The V and J genes are TRBV7-6 and TRBJ2-2, with unresolved D. Per germline, CDR1 SGHVS and CDR2 FNYEAQ. V was shortened by 1 base and J by 9 bases, with 6 bases between the two germline ends. CDR3 length equals 12 residues. The CDR3 sequence: CASSLGPRELFF. CDR3 coding DNA: TGTGCCAGCAGCTTAGGTCCGAGGGAGCTGTTTTTT. The full variable domain, with the rest looked up from reference TRBV7-6 and TRBJ2-2, is GAGVSQSPRYKVTKRGQDVALRCDPISGHVSLYWYRQALGQGPEFLTYFNYEAQQDKSGLPNDRFSAERPEGSISTLTIQRTEQRDSAMYRCASSLGPRELFFGEGSRLTVL.

V gene TRBV14 combines with J gene TRBJ2-1; the match to TRBD2 covers 11 bases. Per germline, CDR1 SGHDN and CDR2 FVKESK. Trimming cost V 4 bases and J 7 bases; bases outside gene matches: 9. The CDR3 runs 16 residues. The CDR3 loop is CASSLSGASGRNEQFF. CDR3 nucleotide sequence: TGTGCCAGCAGCCTCTCTGGGGCTAGCGGGAGGAATGAGCAGTTCTTC.

The V gene is TRBV5-1, the J gene TRBJ1-1, with 10 positions matching TRBD1. The CDR3 loop spans 17 amino acids. V trimming: 0 bases; J trimming: 2 bases; junction bases outside the gene matches: 7. Per germline, CDR1 SGHRS and CDR2 YFSETQ. CDR3 sequence reads: CASSLVTRDRGNTEAFF. The CDR3 DNA reads as TGCGCCAGCAGCTTGGTCACCCGGGACAGGGGAAACACTGAAGCTTTCTTT.

The chain has TRBV6-1 and TRBJ1-2; D possibly corresponds to TRBD1 (6 bases). V lost 4 bases and J lost 12, with 15 bases in between. This CDR3 is built from 12 residues. Germline assignment: CDR1 MNHNS and CDR2 SASEGT. DNA for the CDR3: TGTGCCAGCAGTGGGAACAGGGTTGGAAACACCTTC. Translating gives CASSGNRVGNTF.

V gene TRBV5-6 combines with J gene TRBJ2-1; 7 nucleotides match TRBD2. The CDR3 runs 12 residues. Trimming took 4 bases from V and 9 from J; bases not matched to a gene: 4. CDR1 SGHDT and CDR2 YYEEEE come from the germline V gene. The chain's CDR3 is CASSLWGGEQFF. In DNA form, the CDR3 reads TGTGCCAGCAGCCTGTGGGGGGGTGAGCAGTTCTTC.